In this sample, the clone carrying this TCR beta chain turned up once. CDR3 length equals 18 residues. The germline CDR1 and CDR2 sequences are LGHNA and YNFKEQ. The sample is drawn from a study of identical twins. Healthy Caucasian donors formed the entire cohort. One entry per CDR3 protein, called by TCRdb with MiXCR from the 5' RACE reads. This table holds about 1.7 million distinct CDR3 sequences, 32% found once. The rearrangement joins TRBV4-2 to TRBJ2-1; 12 bases are shared with TRBD2. The DNA matches TRBJ2-7 better at its end, which makes the J call doubtful. The receptor was isolated from a newborn girl in good health. Sequenced input: cord blood. The CDR3 reads CASSQARYLAGGIDEQYF. The CDR3 DNA follows: TGTGCCAGCAGCCAAGCTCGTTACCTAGCGGGGGGGATCGATGAGCAGTACTTC.